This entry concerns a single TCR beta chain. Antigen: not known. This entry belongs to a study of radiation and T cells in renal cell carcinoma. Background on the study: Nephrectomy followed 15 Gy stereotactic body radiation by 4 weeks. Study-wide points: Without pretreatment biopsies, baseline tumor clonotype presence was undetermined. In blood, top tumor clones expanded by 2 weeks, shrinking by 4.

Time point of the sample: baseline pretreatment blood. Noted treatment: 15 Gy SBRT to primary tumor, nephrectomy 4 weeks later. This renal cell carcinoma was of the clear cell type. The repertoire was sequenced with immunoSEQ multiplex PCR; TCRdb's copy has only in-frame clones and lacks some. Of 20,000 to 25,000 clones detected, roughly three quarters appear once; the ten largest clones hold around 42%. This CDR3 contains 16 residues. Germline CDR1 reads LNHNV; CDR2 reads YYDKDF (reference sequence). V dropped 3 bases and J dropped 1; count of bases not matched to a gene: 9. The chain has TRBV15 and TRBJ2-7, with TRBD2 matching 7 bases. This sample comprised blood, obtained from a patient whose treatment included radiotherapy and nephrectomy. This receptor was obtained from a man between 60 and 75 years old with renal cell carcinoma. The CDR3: CATSRPGLPASYEQYF. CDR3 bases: TGTGCCACCAGCAGGCCGGGACTACCCGCGTCCTACGAGCAGTACTTC.